The T cell receptor beta chain under discussion was sequenced for a study of early T cells in non-severe SARS-CoV-2 infection. TCRdb reanalysed the 5' RACE reads using MiXCR and keeps one entry per CDR3 protein. The profile shows about 110,000 distinct CDR3 sequences, 9.5% to 13% of them singletons. Only a few counts were recorded for this clonotype. The CDR3 is made up of 16 amino acids. The germline gives CDR1 ENHRY, CDR2 SYGVKD. The ends lost 5 bases at V and 2 bases at J; junction bases unmatched: 6. This sequence was found in an adult who was a healthcare worker with PCR-confirmed SARS-CoV-2 infection or an uninfected control (not recorded which). The sample taken for sequencing was whole blood. The rearrangement uses TRBV10-3 and TRBJ2-1; 10 nucleotides align to TRBD2. CDR3 region: CAISLAGGSTYNEQFF. DNA for the CDR3: TGTGCCATCAGTTTAGCGGGAGGTAGCACCTACAATGAGCAGTTCTTC.